One and the same sample provided the 21 T cell receptor beta chains below, sequenced in a study of cytomegalovirus exposure and HLA in healthy donors. TCRdb's copy holds only in-frame clones and misses some; the assay was immunoSEQ multiplex PCR. The table includes 90,000 to 110,000 clones, approximately 91% detected once. Specimen: PBMCs. The receptors originated from a woman aged 18-30 years in good health and CMV-seronegative.

The chain recombines TRBV5-1 with TRBJ1-2; D uncertain. Trimming left V 4 bases short and J 7 bases short, with 14 bases between. This CDR3 has 13 amino acids. Per the germline V gene, CDR1 is SGHRS and CDR2 is YFSETQ. For the CDR3, the DNA is TGCGCCAGCAGCCCGCAAGCGGGCCGTGGCTACACCTTC. It yields the protein CASSPQAGRGYTF.

The chain recombines TRBV4-3 with TRBJ2-7, with TRBD1 identical over 9 bases. V was pared by 1 base and J by 6 bases, with 4 bases of the junction left unmatched. Germline CDR1 reads LGHNA; CDR2 reads YSLEER. The CDR3 is made up of 14 amino acids. CDR3 sequence reads: CASSQGTGAPEQYF. CDR3 sequence (DNA): TGCGCCAGCAGCCAAGGGACAGGGGCTCCCGAGCAGTACTTC.

The chain uses TRBV5-6 and TRBJ1-1; no clear D gene. V was pared by 2 bases and J by 5 bases, with 10 bases between. The CDR3 length is 13 residues. CDR1 is SGHDT and CDR2 is YYEEEE in the germline V gene. The CDR3 protein is CASSFTSGTEAFF. The CDR3 DNA is TGTGCCAGCAGCTTTACGTCGGGAACTGAAGCTTTCTTT.

The genes are TRBV4-3 and TRBJ2-7; the D gene is possibly TRBD2 (6 bases). The CDR3 has 17 residues. The V gene's germline CDR1 is LGHNA and CDR2 YSLEER. The germline V and J ends were trimmed by 0 bases and 3 bases, with 18 bases remaining between them. The CDR3 sequence is CASSQDIHRGAGYEQYF. In DNA form, the CDR3 reads TGCGCCAGCAGCCAAGATATTCACCGGGGAGCGGGCTACGAGCAGTACTTC.

This clone was observed a few times. V and J are TRBV2 and TRBJ1-5; 7 nucleotides align to TRBD1. Trimming at V came to 7 bases and at J to 4 bases, leaving 4 bases not matched to a gene. The germline V gene encodes CDR1 SNHLY and CDR2 FYNNEI. This CDR3 comprises 13 residues. The CDR3 bases are TGTGCCAGCATTCGGGACAGAAATCAGCCCCAGCATTTT. Its protein product is CASIRDRNQPQHF.

This rearrangement joins TRBV6-5 to TRBJ1-1, with TRBD1 matching 9 bases. J lost 10 bases, V lost 2 bases, and 11 bases had no gene match. Per germline, CDR1 MNHEY and CDR2 SVGAGI. The CDR3 totals 15 residues. CDR3 coding DNA: TGTGCCAGCAGTTACATGGTGGGACAGGGATCTGGAGCTTTCTTT. Translation gives CASSYMVGQGSGAFF.

The gene calls are TRBV5-6 and TRBJ1-2; the match to TRBD1 covers 8 bases. In germline, CDR1 is SGHDT, CDR2 YYEEEE. CDR3 length: 12 amino acids. The J segment lost 8 bases and the V segment lost 4 bases, leaving 4 bases of the junction unmatched. The CDR3 DNA sequence: TGTGCCAGCAGCCAAGACAGGGGAGGCTACACCTTC. It codes for CASSQDRGGYTF.

The rearrangement links TRBV18 to TRBJ1-4; the D gene is possibly TRBD1 (5 bases). Germline V gene sequence: CDR1 KGHSH, CDR2 LQKENI. Deletions cut 0 bases from V and 3 bases from J, with 5 bases between. The CDR3 spans 14 residues. CDR3 coding DNA: TGTGCCAGCTCACCACCGACAGCTAATGAAAAACTGTTTTTT. Its protein product is CASSPPTANEKLFF.

This sequence joins TRBV28 and TRBJ1-5, with TRBD1 as a possible D gene (6 bases). The germline V gene has CDR1 MDHEN and CDR2 SYDVKM. CDR3 size: 18 residues. V dropped 8 bases and J dropped 3 bases, with 26 bases sitting between them. CDR3 sequence reads: CASRTPSWGAGANQPQHF. CDR3 nucleotide sequence: TGTGCCAGCCGGACTCCATCTTGGGGGGCGGGGGCCAATCAGCCCCAGCATTTT.

V is TRBV4-2 and J is TRBJ2-2, with D maybe TRBD2 (5 bases). V lost 0 bases and J lost 3, with 11 bases in between. CDR1 is LGHNA and CDR2 is YNFKEQ in the germline V gene. The CDR3 contains 16 residues. The CDR3 protein is CASSQDHRGDTGELFF. In nucleotides, the CDR3 is TGTGCCAGCAGCCAAGACCATCGGGGAGACACCGGGGAGCTGTTTTTT.

The chain has TRBV2 and TRBJ1-1, with 11 bases identical to TRBD1. Losses at the gene ends were 6 bases for V and 4 bases for J; bases not matched to a gene: 7. This CDR3 has 15 residues. CDR1 SNHLY and CDR2 FYNNEI come from the germline V gene. CDR3 nucleotides: TGTGCCAGCAGGGCGGACAGGGGGCGGAGCACTGAAGCTTTCTTT. It yields the protein CASRADRGRSTEAFF.

The chain employs TRBV28 and TRBJ2-3; 8 bases are shared with TRBD2. There are 15 residues in the CDR3. Germline CDR1 reads MDHEN; CDR2 reads SYDVKM. J was trimmed by 1 base and V by 8 bases; bases with no gene match: 8. The DNA for the CDR3 is TGTGCCAGCGGCCGAGCGGGGGCCGGCACAGATACGCAGTATTTT. Its protein is CASGRAGAGTDTQYF.

The chain is built from TRBV9 and TRBJ2-1; 11 bases fit TRBD2. Losses at the gene ends were 5 bases for V and 5 bases for J; bases not matched to a gene: 3. The CDR3 sequence is 14 residues long. Per the germline V gene, CDR1 is SGDLS and CDR2 is YYNGEE. The CDR3 spells CASSIAGGHNEQFF. The CDR3 nucleotides read TGTGCCAGCAGTATAGCGGGGGGGCACAATGAGCAGTTCTTC.

This clone was seen a single time. V gene TRBV28 combines with J gene TRBJ1-5; the D is unclear. Germline lookup yields CDR1 MDHEN and CDR2 SYDVKM. Trimming shortened V by 7 bases and J by 11 bases, and 15 bases separated the two germline ends. The CDR3 runs 12 residues. This chain's CDR3 is CASTAGLNAQHF. The CDR3 coding sequence is TGTGCCAGCACCGCCGGTCTCAATGCCCAGCATTTT.

J is TRBJ2-2 and V is TRBV11-3; no reliable D call. CDR1 and CDR2 (germline): SGHNT, YENEEA. This CDR3 comprises 13 residues. Trimming cost V 2 bases and J 5 bases, with 6 bases left between them. In DNA form, the CDR3 reads TGTGCCAGCAGCTTACCCCGGACCGGGGAGCTGTTTTTT. Translation gives CASSLPRTGELFF.

The genes are TRBV7-8 and TRBJ2-3; D gene unclear. Germline V lookup: CDR1 SGHVS, CDR2 FQNEAQ. The CDR3 length is 12 residues. Trimming took off 6 bases at V and 6 bases at J, with 10 bases between the two ends. The CDR3 region has the DNA TGTGCCAGCAGTCCGTTCGGGGATACGCAGTATTTT. Translation gives CASSPFGDTQYF. The entire variable domain, with the rest obtained from reference TRBV7-8 and TRBJ2-3, is as follows: GAGVSQSPRYKVAKRGQDVALRCDPISGHVSLFWYQQALGQGPEFLTYFQNEAQLDKSGLPSDRFFAERPEGSVSTLKIQRTQQEDSAVYLCASSPFGDTQYFGPGTRLTVL.

The rearrangement joins TRBV4-2 to TRBJ1-6; unclear D gene. CDR1 LGHNA and CDR2 YNFKEQ come from the germline V gene. CDR3 size: 14 residues. V was pared by 2 bases and J by 7 bases, with 9 bases between. The CDR3 region is CASSQISGNSPLHF. CDR3 nucleotide sequence: TGTGCCAGCAGCCAAATATCGGGGAATTCACCCCTCCACTTT.

The rearrangement links TRBV7-8 to TRBJ2-1; D perhaps matches TRBD2 (6 bases). Germline V lookup: CDR1 SGHVS, CDR2 FQNEAQ. V was shortened by 3 bases and J by 7 bases, with 10 bases between the two germline ends. The CDR3 totals 13 residues. CDR3 protein: CASSLVLANEQFF. In DNA, the CDR3 is TGTGCCAGCAGCTTGGTACTAGCAAATGAGCAGTTCTTC.

CDR3 sequence: CASSPSTPRGALSYEQYF. Here the CDR3 DNA reads TGTGCCAGCTCACCGTCTACTCCCCGGGGGGCCCTCTCCTACGAGCAGTACTTC. The chain carries TRBV18 and TRBJ2-7, with D possibly being TRBD2 (7 bases). This CDR3 has 18 amino acids. V lost 3 bases to trimming and J lost 0 bases, with 21 bases between them. The germline V gene has CDR1 KGHSH and CDR2 LQKENI.

This chain links TRBV7-9 with TRBJ1-5; no definite D call. Trimming removed 4 bases from V and 0 bases from J, with 10 bases in between. Germline assignment: CDR1 SEHNR and CDR2 FQNEAQ (reference sequence). CDR3 size: 15 residues. The CDR3 loop reads CASSSEIYSNQPQHF. Here the CDR3 DNA reads TGTGCCAGCAGCTCCGAGATTTATAGCAATCAGCCCCAGCATTTT.

This chain links TRBV5-4 with TRBJ2-2; 7 nucleotides agree with TRBD2. V was pared by 2 bases and J by 6 bases, with 7 bases of the junction left unmatched. CDR3 length: 15 residues. From germline, CDR1 is SGHNT and CDR2 YYREEE (reference sequence). The CDR3 reads CASSFSELAAGELFF. The CDR3 DNA reads as TGTGCCAGCAGCTTCTCCGAGCTAGCGGCCGGGGAGCTGTTTTTT.